A selection of T cell receptor beta chains follows, all from one sample in a study of CD8+ T cells in alopecia areata. Sequencing used immunoSEQ multiplex PCR; TCRdb keeps in-frame clones, though not all of them. The sample has about 120,000 clones; around 53% are singletons. Material: CD4+ T cells sorted from blood, obtained at week 4, from a patient treated with tofacitinib. These receptors all come from a human donor with alopecia areata. CDR3s include the opening cysteine and the closing phenylalanine or tryptophan. A D gene is named only where the DNA matches it firmly. Part of the rows lack a size; the others show once, few, many or a class for expanded clones.

V	J	D	size	DNA	CDR3
TRBV9	TRBJ1-5	-	-	TGTGCCAGCAGCGTAGGGACGGATCAGCCCCAGCATTTT	CASSVGTDQPQHF
TRBV29-1	TRBJ1-4	-	-	TGCAGCGCCACAGGGTATTATAGAGAAAAACTGTTTTTT	CSATGYYREKLFF
TRBV5-4	TRBJ2-5	-	-	TGTGCCAGCCAAGGGGCCGAAGAGACCCAGTACTTC	CASQGAEETQYF
TRBV5-1	TRBJ1-2	-	-	TGCGCCAGCAGCGAGGGACCCCGGGGCTACACCTTC	CASSEGPRGYTF
TRBV2	TRBJ2-7	-	-	TGTGCCAGCCTCCCCTCGGGGCGTTCAAAGATCAAGCCCCACGAGCAGTACTTC	CASLPSGRSKIKPHEQYF
TRBV30	TRBJ2-6	-	-	TGTGCCTGGTCAATACAGGGCAACGTCCTGACTTTC	CAWSIQGNVLTF
TRBV18	TRBJ1-2	-	-	TGTGCCAGCTCACCACCTGTAGACTATGGCTACACCTTC	CASSPPVDYGYTF
TRBV30	TRBJ2-5	-	few	TGTGCCTGGAGTGTACGGGAGACCCAGTACTTC	CAWSVRETQYF
TRBV6-6	TRBJ2-2	-	-	TGTGCCAGCAGTTACTCAGTCAACACCGGGGAGCTGTTTTTT	CASSYSVNTGELFF
TRBV10-3	TRBJ1-5	-	few	TGTGCCATCAGTGAGTCGACAGGTCAGCCCCAGCATTTT	CAISESTGQPQHF
TRBV29-1	TRBJ1-2	-	-	TGCAGCGTTGATGGTTGGGATAACTATGGCTACACCTTC	CSVDGWDNYGYTF
TRBV30	TRBJ2-1	-	-	TGTGCCTGGAGTGATGAAAGGTGGGGGAGTGACGGTAGCTCCTACAATGAGCAGTTCTTC	CAWSDERWGSDGSSYNEQFF
TRBV30	TRBJ2-7	-	-	TGTGCCTGGAGTGTAGATGTTCAGAACGAGCAGTACTTC	CAWSVDVQNEQYF
TRBV2	TRBJ1-5	-	-	TGTGCCAGCAGTGGGAGGTCCCGAGATCAGCCCCAGCATTTT	CASSGRSRDQPQHF
TRBV5-1	TRBJ1-2	-	-	TGCGCCAGCAGCTTGGTTCAAGGTTCTGGTGGCTACACCTTC	CASSLVQGSGGYTF
TRBV29-1	TRBJ2-7	TRBD2	-	TGCAGCGTTGGTGGACTAGCGGGAGTCTACGAGCAGTACTTC	CSVGGLAGVYEQYF
TRBV7-9	TRBJ2-6	-	-	TGTGCCAGCAGCCTCGGGGGCCCGGGAGCTGGGGCCAACGTCCTGACTTTC	CASSLGGPGAGANVLTF
TRBV19	TRBJ1-6	-	-	TGTGCCAGTAGTAGGACAATCGGGTCACCCCTCCACTTT	CASSRTIGSPLHF
TRBV29-1	TRBJ1-5	TRBD1	few	TGCAGCGTGGATACAGGGGGGAATCAGCCCCAGCATTTT	CSVDTGGNQPQHF
TRBV29-1	TRBJ1-1	TRBD1	-	TGCAGCACATCTACCGGGACAGGGAGGACTGAAGCTTTCTTT	CSTSTGTGRTEAFF
TRBV30	TRBJ2-1	TRBD2	-	TGTGCCTGGAGTGCCGAGACTAGCGGGAGACCGAATGAGCAGTTCTTC	CAWSAETSGRPNEQFF
TRBV29-1	TRBJ1-4	-	-	TGCAGCGTTCGAAACCCTAATGAAAAACTGTTTTTT	CSVRNPNEKLFF
TRBV29-1	TRBJ2-5	-	few	TGCAGCGTTGAAACCCAGGGCGGAGAGACCCAGTACTTC	CSVETQGGETQYF
TRBV30	TRBJ2-4	TRBD2	few	TGTGCCTGGAGTGTAAAGGCGGGGGAAAACATTCAGTACTTC	CAWSVKAGENIQYF
TRBV30	TRBJ1-1	-	-	TGTGCCTGGACGGGCCAGCTGAACACTGAAGCTTTCTTT	CAWTGQLNTEAFF
TRBV30	TRBJ2-7	-	few	TGTGCCTGGAAAAGCACGGGGACGTACGAGCAGTACTTC	CAWKSTGTYEQYF
TRBV7-8	TRBJ2-7	TRBD2	-	TGTGCCAGCAGCTCCGGGGGGTTTGACTACGAGCAGTACTTC	CASSSGGFDYEQYF
TRBV29-1	TRBJ1-1	TRBD1	-	TGCAGCGTTGAAGTAACAGGGGGCCACACTGAAGCTTTCTTT	CSVEVTGGHTEAFF
TRBV5-1	TRBJ2-2	-	-	TGCGCCAGCAACCCGTCACCAGGTCGAATCCCGAACACCGGGGAGCTGTTTTTT	CASNPSPGRIPNTGELFF
TRBV30	TRBJ2-3	-	-	TGTGCCTGGAGTCAAGGGCATGAGACAGATACGCAGTATTTT	CAWSQGHETDTQYF